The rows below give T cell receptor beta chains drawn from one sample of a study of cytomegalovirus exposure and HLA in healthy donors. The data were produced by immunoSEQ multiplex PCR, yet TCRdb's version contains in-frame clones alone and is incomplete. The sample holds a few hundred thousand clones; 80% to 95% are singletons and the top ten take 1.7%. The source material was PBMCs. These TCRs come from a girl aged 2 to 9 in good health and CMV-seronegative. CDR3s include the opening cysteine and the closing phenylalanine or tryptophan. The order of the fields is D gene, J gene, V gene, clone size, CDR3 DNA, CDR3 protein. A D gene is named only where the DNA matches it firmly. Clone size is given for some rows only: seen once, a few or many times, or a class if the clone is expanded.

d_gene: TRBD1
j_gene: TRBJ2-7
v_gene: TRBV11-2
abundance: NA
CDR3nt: TGTGCCAGCAGCTCGACAGGGTTCGCCTACGAGCAGTACTTC
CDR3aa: CASSSTGFAYEQYF

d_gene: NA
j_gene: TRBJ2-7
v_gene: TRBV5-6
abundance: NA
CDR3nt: TGTGCCAGCAGCTTGGGGGTGGGGGGCTACGAGCAGTACTTC
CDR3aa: CASSLGVGGYEQYF

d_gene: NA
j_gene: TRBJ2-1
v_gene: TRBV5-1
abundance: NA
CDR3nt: TGCGCCAGCAGCTTGGGAGGGGGTGATGAGCAGTTCTTC
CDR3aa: CASSLGGGDEQFF

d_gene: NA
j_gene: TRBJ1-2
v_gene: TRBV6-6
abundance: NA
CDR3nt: TGTGCCAGCGTTCTAACCAGGGGTGATGGCTACACCTTC
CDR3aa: CASVLTRGDGYTF

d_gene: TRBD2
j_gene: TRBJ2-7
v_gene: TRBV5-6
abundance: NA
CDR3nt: TGTGCCAGCAGCTACCCCCCAACCGGGACTAGAATCTACGAGCAGTACTTC
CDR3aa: CASSYPPTGTRIYEQYF

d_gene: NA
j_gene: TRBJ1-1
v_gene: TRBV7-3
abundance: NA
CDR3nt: TGTGCCAGCAGCTTACGGGGTGGGGGCGACACTGAAGCTTTCTTT
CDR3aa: CASSLRGGGDTEAFF

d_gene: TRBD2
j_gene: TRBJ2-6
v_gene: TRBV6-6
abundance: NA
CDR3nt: TGTGCCAGCACCGGACTAGCGATGTCTGGGGCCAACGTCCTGACTTTC
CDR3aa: CASTGLAMSGANVLTF

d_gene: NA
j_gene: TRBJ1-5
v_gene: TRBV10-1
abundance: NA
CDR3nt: TGCGCCAGCAGCCCTGACAGCCCCAATCAGCCCCAGCATTTT
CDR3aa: CASSPDSPNQPQHF

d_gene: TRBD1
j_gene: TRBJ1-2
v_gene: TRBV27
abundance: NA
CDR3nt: TGTGCCAGCAGTTTAATAGGGACAGGGCCCTCTCGGGCCCTCTATGGCTACACCTTC
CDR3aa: CASSLIGTGPSRALYGYTF

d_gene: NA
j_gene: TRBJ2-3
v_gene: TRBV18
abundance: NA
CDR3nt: TGTGCCAGCTCACCAGTTATCGTCGGGAGCACCGACACAGATACGCAGTATTTT
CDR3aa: CASSPVIVGSTDTDTQYF

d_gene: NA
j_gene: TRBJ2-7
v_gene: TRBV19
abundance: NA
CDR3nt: TGTGCCAGTAGTCGGGACAAAACCTACGAGCAGTACTTC
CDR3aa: CASSRDKTYEQYF

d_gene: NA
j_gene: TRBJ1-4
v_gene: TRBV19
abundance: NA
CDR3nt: TGTGCCAGTAGTATGTCGGGAAGTGAAAAACTGTTTTTT
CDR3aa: CASSMSGSEKLFF

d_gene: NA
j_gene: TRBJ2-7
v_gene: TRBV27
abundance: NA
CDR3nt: TGTGCCAGCAGTCCGACGACAGGCGCCTGGGAGCAGTACTTC
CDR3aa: CASSPTTGAWEQYF

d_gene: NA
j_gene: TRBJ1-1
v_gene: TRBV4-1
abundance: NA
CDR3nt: TGCGCCAGCAGCCAAGAGGCCTACACTGAAGCTTTCTTT
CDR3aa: CASSQEAYTEAFF

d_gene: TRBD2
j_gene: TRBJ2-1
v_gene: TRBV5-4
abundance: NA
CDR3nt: TGTGCCAGCAGCTTTCCCTTACTAGCGGGAGAATTTCGTAATGAGCAGTTCTTC
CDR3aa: CASSFPLLAGEFRNEQFF

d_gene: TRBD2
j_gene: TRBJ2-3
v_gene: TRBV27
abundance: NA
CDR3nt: TGTGCCAGCAGCTGGAGCGGGGGGGCAGATACGCAGTATTTT
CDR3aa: CASSWSGGADTQYF

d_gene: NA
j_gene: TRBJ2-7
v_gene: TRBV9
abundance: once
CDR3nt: TGTGCCAGCAGCGTAGGATCAGACTACGAGCAGTACTTC
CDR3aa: CASSVGSDYEQYF

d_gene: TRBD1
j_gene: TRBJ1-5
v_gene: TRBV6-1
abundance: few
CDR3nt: TGTGCCAGCAGTGAACAGGGGGGTCAGCCCCAGCATTTT
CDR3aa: CASSEQGGQPQHF

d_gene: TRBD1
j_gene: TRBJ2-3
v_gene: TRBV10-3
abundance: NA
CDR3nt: TGTGCCACGGGGCGGCAGGGGGATGGCGATACGCAGTATTTT
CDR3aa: CATGRQGDGDTQYF

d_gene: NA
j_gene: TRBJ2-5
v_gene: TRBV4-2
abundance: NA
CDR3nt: TGTGCCAGCAGCCAAGAGTTCGCCGCCGGGACCCAGTACTTC
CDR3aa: CASSQEFAAGTQYF

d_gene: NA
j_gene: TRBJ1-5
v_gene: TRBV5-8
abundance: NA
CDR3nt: TGTGCCAGCAGTCAGGGTCAGCCCCAGCATTTT
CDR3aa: CASSQGQPQHF

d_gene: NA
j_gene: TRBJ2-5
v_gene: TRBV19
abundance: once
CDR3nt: TGTGCCAGTCGGTCAACAGGCGTTCAAGAGACCCAGTACTTC
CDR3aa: CASRSTGVQETQYF

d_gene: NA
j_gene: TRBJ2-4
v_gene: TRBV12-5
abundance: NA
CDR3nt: TGTGCTAGTGGTGCCGGGAATACCAAAAACATTCAGTACTTC
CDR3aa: CASGAGNTKNIQYF

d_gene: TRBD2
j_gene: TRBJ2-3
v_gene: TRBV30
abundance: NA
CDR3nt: TGTGCCTGGAGTGTACCCCGTAGCGGGAGGGCCTTTGAGGATACGCAGTATTTT
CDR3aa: CAWSVPRSGRAFEDTQYF